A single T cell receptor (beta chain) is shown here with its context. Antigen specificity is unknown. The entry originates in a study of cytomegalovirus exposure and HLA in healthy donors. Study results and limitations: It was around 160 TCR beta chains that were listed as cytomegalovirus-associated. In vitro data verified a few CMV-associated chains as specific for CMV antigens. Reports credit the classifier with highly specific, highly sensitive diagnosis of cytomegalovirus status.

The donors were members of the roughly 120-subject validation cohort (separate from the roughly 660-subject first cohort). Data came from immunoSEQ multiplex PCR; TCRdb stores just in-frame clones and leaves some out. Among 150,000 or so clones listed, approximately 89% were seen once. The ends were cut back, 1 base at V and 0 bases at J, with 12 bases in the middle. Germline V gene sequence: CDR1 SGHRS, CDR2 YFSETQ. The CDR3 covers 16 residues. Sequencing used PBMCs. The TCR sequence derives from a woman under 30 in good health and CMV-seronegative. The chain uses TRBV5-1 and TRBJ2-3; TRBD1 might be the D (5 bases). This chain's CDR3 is CASSLSGAPSTDTQYF. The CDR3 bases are TGCGCCAGCAGCTTGAGTGGGGCTCCAAGCACAGATACGCAGTATTTT.